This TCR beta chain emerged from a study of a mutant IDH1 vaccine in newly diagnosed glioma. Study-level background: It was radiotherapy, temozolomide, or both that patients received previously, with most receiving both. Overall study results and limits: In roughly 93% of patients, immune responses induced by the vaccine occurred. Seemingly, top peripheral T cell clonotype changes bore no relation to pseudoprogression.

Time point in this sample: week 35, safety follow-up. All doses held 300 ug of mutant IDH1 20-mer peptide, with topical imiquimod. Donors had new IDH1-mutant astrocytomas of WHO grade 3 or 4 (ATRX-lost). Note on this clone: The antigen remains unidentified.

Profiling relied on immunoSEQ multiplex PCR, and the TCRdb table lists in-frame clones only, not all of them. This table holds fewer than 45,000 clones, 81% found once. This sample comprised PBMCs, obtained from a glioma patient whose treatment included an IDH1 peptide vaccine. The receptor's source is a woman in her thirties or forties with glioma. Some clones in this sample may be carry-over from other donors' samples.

In nucleotides, the CDR3 is TGTGCCAGCAGCTTTAGGCTTTCGGCAGGGCCCAAAAACATTCAGTACTTC. It is translated as CASSFRLSAGPKNIQYF. The V call is TRBV11-2, the J call TRBJ2-4, with D perhaps TRBD1 (5 bases). Germline assignment: CDR1 SGHAT and CDR2 FQNNGV. Trimming stripped 3 bases from V and 2 bases from J, with 17 bases between. The CDR3 consists of 17 residues.